Shown below are 30 T cell receptor beta chains from a single sample sequenced in a study of STAT5B mutations in CD4+ large granular lymphocyte leukemia. Using immunoSEQ multiplex PCR, the repertoire was profiled, and TCRdb retains in-frame clones only, with some absent. The sample contains more than 30,000 clones, 75% to 85% of which appear only once. Input material: CD4+ T cells from blood buffy coats. The receptors stem from a human donor in good health.

The gene calls are TRBV27 and TRBJ2-7; TRBD2 matches 7 bases. Germline loops: CDR1 MNHEY, CDR2 SMNVEV (reference sequence). J gave up 12 bases and V 5 bases, and 16 bases lay outside the gene matches. The CDR3 loop spans 14 amino acids. CDR3 nucleotide sequence: TGTGCCAGCAGTCCCGGACTAGGCGCCTCAGCAGCGTACTTC. Its protein product is CASSPGLGASAAYF.

The CDR3 region is CASSPRDRGSYEQYF. Written as DNA, the CDR3 is TGTGCCAGCAGCCCACGGGACAGGGGGTCTTACGAGCAGTACTTC. This chain links TRBV11-1 with TRBJ2-7; 11 positions match TRBD1. The CDR3 length is 15 residues. Trimming removed 5 bases from V and 4 bases from J; junction bases left unmatched: 7. Germline V lookup: CDR1 SGHAT, CDR2 FQDESV (reference sequence).

J is TRBJ1-1 and V is TRBV9; D unclear. The germline V and J ends were trimmed by 2 bases and 0 bases, with 11 bases remaining between them. CDR1 is SGDLS and CDR2 is YYNGEE in the germline V gene. The CDR3 length is 15 residues. DNA for the CDR3: TGTGCCAGCAGCGTCTTGACCAGTATGAACACTGAAGCTTTCTTT. Its translation: CASSVLTSMNTEAFF.

V is TRBV6-1 and J is TRBJ2-3; D might be TRBD2 (5 bases). Trimming took off 6 bases at V and 4 bases at J, with 11 bases between the two ends. Germline V gene data show CDR1 as MNHNS and CDR2 as SASEGT. The CDR3 contains 13 residues. CDR3 residues: CASRRVPSDTQYF. The CDR3 DNA sequence: TGTGCCAGCAGGAGGGTTCCTTCAGATACGCAGTATTTT.

The CDR3 bases are TGCGCCAGCAGCTCCGGAGGGGCTAGTGGCACCGGGGAGCTGTTTTTT. As protein: CASSSGGASGTGELFF. V usage is TRBV5-1 and J usage is TRBJ2-2, with D possibly TRBD2 on 6 matching bases. Germline values: CDR1 SGHRS, CDR2 YFSETQ. Trimming removed 3 bases at V and 4 bases at J, with 16 bases between. This CDR3 spans 16 amino acids.

The chain carries TRBV7-9 and TRBJ2-1; D is undetermined. In germline, CDR1 is SEHNR, CDR2 FQNEAQ (reference sequence). V lost 7 bases and J 1 base, leaving 11 bases between the germline ends. There are 14 residues in the CDR3. The CDR3 protein is CASTSTVSYNEQFF. In DNA, the CDR3 is TGTGCCAGCACCTCGACGGTATCCTACAATGAGCAGTTCTTC. Full variable domain (outside the CDR3, taken from reference TRBV7-9 and TRBJ2-1): DTGVSQNPRHKITKRGQNVTFRCDPISEHNRLYWYRQTLGQGPEFLTYFQNEAQLEKSRLLSDRFSAERPKGSFSTLEIQRTEQGDSAMYLCASTSTVSYNEQFFGPGTRLTVL.

The gene calls are TRBV6-6 and TRBJ2-5; TRBD1 matches at 10 bases. The CDR3 extends over 16 amino acids. The germline V gene has CDR1 MNHNY and CDR2 SVGAGI (reference sequence). J gave up 5 bases and V 2 bases, and 8 bases lay outside the gene matches. CDR3 loop: CASSYHRTGGLETQYF. CDR3 bases: TGTGCCAGCAGTTACCATCGGACAGGGGGGTTGGAGACCCAGTACTTC.

DNA for the CDR3: TGTGCCAGCATCCCGGAGGGGGTTGGAACTGAAGCTTTCTTT. It codes for CASIPEGVGTEAFF. This chain uses TRBV6-6 with TRBJ1-1, with a possible D match to TRBD1 (6 bases). The germline V gene has CDR1 MNHNY and CDR2 SVGAGI (reference sequence). The CDR3 sequence is 14 residues long. V gave up 7 bases and J gave up 5 bases, with 17 bases separating them.

The gene calls are TRBV6-1 and TRBJ2-1, with TRBD2 matching over 11 bases. CDR1 is MNHNS and CDR2 is SASEGT in the germline V gene. V shed 7 bases, J shed 2 bases, and the junction held 4 bases outside the gene matches. This CDR3 spans 15 amino acids. In nucleotides, the CDR3 is TGTGCCAGCATGCCGGGACTAGCGGCCTACAATGAGCAGTTCTTC. This translates into CASMPGLAAYNEQFF.

In its sample, this clone was seen a few times. This chain connects TRBV30 to TRBJ2-6; D uncertain. V was clipped by 2 bases and J by 4 bases, with 15 bases between them. The CDR3 has 16 residues. Germline V gene lookup returns CDR1 GTSNPN and CDR2 SVGIG (reference sequence). This CDR3 reads CAWSLHPVSGANVLTF. In DNA form, the CDR3 reads TGTGCCTGGAGTCTACATCCCGTCTCCGGGGCCAACGTCCTGACTTTC.

The CDR3 sequence: CASSQGASYNSPLHF. The CDR3 nucleotides are TGTGCCAGCAGTCAGGGGGCATCCTATAATTCACCCCTCCACTTT. J is TRBJ1-6 and V is TRBV27; 8 bases fit TRBD1. The CDR3 has 15 amino acids. Trimming cost V 5 bases and J 1 base; bases outside gene matches: 1. The germline gives CDR1 MNHEY, CDR2 SMNVEV (reference sequence).

This clone came up a few times. The rearrangement uses TRBV28 and TRBJ1-2, with 12 bases fitting TRBD1. The CDR3 spans 20 residues. The germline gives CDR1 MDHEN, CDR2 SYDVKM. V lost 5 bases to trimming and J lost 1 base; unmatched junction nucleotides: 17. The CDR3 DNA follows: TGTGCCAGCAGTCCCATGGGGGTTCGGGACAGGGGGCCGAGTAACTATGGCTACACCTTC. Protein: CASSPMGVRDRGPSNYGYTF.

The chain employs TRBV4-3 and TRBJ1-3; D is uncertain. The V and J ends lost 0 bases and 2 bases respectively, with 14 bases between them. CDR1 LGHNA and CDR2 YSLEER come from the germline V gene. The CDR3 consists of 17 residues. CDR3 DNA sequence: TGCGCCAGCAGCCAAGATCCCCCGACACTGACTGGAAACACCATATATTTT. It yields the protein CASSQDPPTLTGNTIYF.

This clone was seen a few times. The chain recombines TRBV6-5 with TRBJ1-6; D remains unclear. This CDR3 has 13 amino acids. Germline V gives CDR1 MNHEY, CDR2 SVGAGI. V shed 5 bases and J shed 14 bases, with 16 bases lying between them. CDR3 sequence reads: CASSLAGPASLHF. Written as DNA, the CDR3 is TGTGCCAGCAGTCTAGCCGGGCCAGCGTCCCTCCACTTT.

V is TRBV6-6 and J is TRBJ2-1; unclear D gene. The germline CDR1 and CDR2 sequences are MNHNY and SVGAGI (reference sequence). With 0 bases removed from V and 6 bases from J, the gap between germline ends came to 6 bases. CDR3 length: 13 amino acids. The CDR3 protein is CASSYSKANEQFF. DNA for the CDR3: TGTGCCAGCAGTTACTCGAAGGCCAATGAGCAGTTCTTC.

The V gene is TRBV4-3, the J gene TRBJ2-6; D possibly uses TRBD1 or TRBD2 (5 bases each). The CDR3 consists of 18 residues. Germline CDR1 reads LGHNA; CDR2 reads YSLEER. The ends were cut back, 4 bases at V and 0 bases at J, with 16 bases in the middle. The DNA for the CDR3 is TGCGCCAGCAGCCCAGCCGGGGCAGGGCTCTCTGGGGCCAACGTCCTGACTTTC. This translates into CASSPAGAGLSGANVLTF.

The chain recombines TRBV5-1 with TRBJ2-3; 11 nucleotides line up with TRBD2. The CDR3 contains 18 residues. The ends lost 2 bases at V and 0 bases at J; junction bases unmatched: 8. Germline CDR1 and CDR2: SGHRS and YFSETQ. CDR3 protein: CASSLAPSGGTSTDTQYF. The CDR3 DNA reads TGCGCCAGCAGCTTAGCCCCTAGCGGGGGGACTAGCACAGATACGCAGTATTTT. Full variable domain (rest looked up from reference TRBV5-1 and TRBJ2-3): KAGVTQTPRYLIKTRGQQVTLSCSPISGHRSVSWYQQTPGQGLQFLFEYFSETQRNKGNFPGRFSGRQFSNSRSEMNVSTLELGDSALYLCASSLAPSGGTSTDTQYFGPGTRLTVL.

The CDR3: CASSQDRWGTQYF. CDR3 nucleotides: TGCGCCAGCAGCCAAGATCGATGGGGGACCCAGTACTTC. The chain carries TRBV4-3 and TRBJ2-5; D not resolved. The CDR3 contains 13 residues. From germline, CDR1 is LGHNA and CDR2 YSLEER. V was cut by 0 bases and J by 7 bases, with 9 bases left in between.

This clone has just a few counts. The rearrangement joins TRBV19 to TRBJ1-2, with D maybe TRBD1 (5 bases). In germline, CDR1 is LNHDA, CDR2 SQIVND (reference sequence). The CDR3 consists of 12 residues. Trimming removed 3 bases at V and 7 bases at J, with 9 bases between. In DNA, the CDR3 is TGTGCCAGTAGTATTGGGACTCCTGGCTACACCTTC. As protein: CASSIGTPGYTF. Together with reference TRBV19 and TRBJ1-2, the CDR3 gives the full variable domain: DGGITQSPKYLFRKEGQNVTLSCEQNLNHDAMYWYRQDPGQGLRLIYYSQIVNDFQKGDIAEGYSVSREKKESFPLTVTSAQKNPTAFYLCASSIGTPGYTFGSGTRLTVV.

V is TRBV4-3 and J is TRBJ2-3; D may be TRBD1 or TRBD2 (5 bases each). Trimming shortened V by 4 bases and J by 4 bases, and 15 bases separated the two germline ends. Germline CDR1 and CDR2: LGHNA and YSLEER. This CDR3 has 15 residues. CDR3: CASSPNYRGPDTQYF. CDR3 sequence (DNA): TGCGCCAGCAGCCCGAACTATCGGGGACCAGATACGCAGTATTTT.

V gene TRBV30 combines with J gene TRBJ2-7; D is uncertain. Germline CDR1 and CDR2: GTSNPN and SVGIG (reference sequence). Trimming left V 1 base short and J 2 bases short, with 6 bases between. CDR3 size: 12 residues. CDR3 in amino acids: CAWSAAAYEQYF. Here the CDR3 DNA reads TGTGCCTGGAGTGCGGCAGCCTACGAGCAGTACTTC.

V and J are TRBV6-5 and TRBJ2-3, with 9 positions matching TRBD2. The CDR3 spans 14 residues. Germline values: CDR1 MNHEY, CDR2 SVGAGI. The J segment lost 5 bases and the V segment lost 6 bases, leaving 6 bases of the junction unmatched. The CDR3 sequence is CASSLGLAQDTQYF. The CDR3 DNA is TGTGCCAGCAGCCTTGGACTAGCGCAAGATACGCAGTATTTT.

A few counts support this clone. The chain joins TRBV30 to TRBJ1-1; the D gene is possibly TRBD1 (5 bases). The CDR3 consists of 13 residues. In germline, CDR1 is GTSNPN, CDR2 SVGIG (reference sequence). With 1 base removed from V and 5 bases from J, the gap between germline ends came to 11 bases. The CDR3 DNA follows: TGTGCCTGGAGTGGACGGGGGAGGACTGAAGCTTTCTTT. Its protein is CAWSGRGRTEAFF.

The chain has TRBV11-2 and TRBJ2-7; TRBD2 is a possible D gene (6 bases). The V gene's germline CDR1 is SGHAT and CDR2 FQNNGV. V dropped 8 bases and J dropped 5 bases, with 22 bases sitting between them. The CDR3 length is 15 residues. CDR3 in amino acids: CASSNRGKGSDEQYF. DNA for the CDR3: TGTGCCAGCTCCAATCGGGGGAAGGGGTCAGACGAGCAGTACTTC.

The rearrangement joins TRBV4-1 to TRBJ2-7; no clear D gene. Trimming left V 5 bases short and J 3 bases short, with 5 bases between. CDR1 is MGHRA, CDR2 YSYEKL, per germline. This CDR3 contains 11 residues. Written as DNA, the CDR3 is TGCGCCAGCAGCTCCCTCTACGAGCAGTACTTC. Its protein product is CASSSLYEQYF.

The V gene is TRBV7-9, the J gene TRBJ1-2; no firm D call. Trimming removed 2 bases at V and 4 bases at J, with 5 bases between. There are 12 residues in the CDR3. CDR1 and CDR2 (germline): SEHNR, FQNEAQ (reference sequence). The CDR3 is CASSLQVYGYTF. CDR3 DNA: TGTGCCAGCAGCTTACAGGTCTATGGCTACACCTTC. The full variable domain, completed using reference TRBV7-9 and TRBJ1-2, is DTGVSQNPRHKITKRGQNVTFRCDPISEHNRLYWYRQTLGQGPEFLTYFQNEAQLEKSRLLSDRFSAERPKGSFSTLEIQRTEQGDSAMYLCASSLQVYGYTFGSGTRLTVV.

This sequence joins TRBV6-1 and TRBJ2-1; 8 positions agree with TRBD2. Germline V gene sequence: CDR1 MNHNS, CDR2 SASEGT. Trimming took 3 bases from V and 8 from J; bases not matched to a gene: 9. CDR3 length: 15 amino acids. The DNA of the CDR3 is TGTGCCAGCAGTGACCAAGGCGGGGGGCGGGATGAGCAGTTCTTC. Amino acids: CASSDQGGGRDEQFF.

The chain joins TRBV7-2 to TRBJ2-1; 8 bases fit TRBD2. The CDR3 spans 15 residues. V trimming: 4 bases; J trimming: 5 bases; junction bases outside the gene matches: 7. Germline V gives CDR1 SGHTA, CDR2 FQGNSA. CDR3 region: CASSSRAGVNNEQFF. The CDR3 DNA reads TGTGCCAGCAGCTCTCGAGCGGGGGTGAACAATGAGCAGTTCTTC. The complete variable domain, with remaining parts taken from reference TRBV7-2 and TRBJ2-1, reads GAGVSQSPSNKVTEKGKDVELRCDPISGHTALYWYRQSLGQGLEFLIYFQGNSAPDKSGLPSDRFSAERTGGSVSTLTIQRTQQEDSAVYLCASSSRAGVNNEQFFGPGTRLTVL.

The chain recombines TRBV11-2 with TRBJ2-2; perhaps TRBD2 as D (5 bases). This CDR3 contains 16 residues. Between the trimmed V and J ends, which lost 4 bases and 5 bases, there was a span of 17 bases. The germline CDR1 and CDR2 sequences are SGHAT and FQNNGV. The CDR3 nucleotides read TGTGCCAGCAGCTCCCGATCGGCAGGAGGAACCGGGGAGCTGTTTTTT. Residues: CASSSRSAGGTGELFF. The full variable domain, its missing parts supplied by reference TRBV11-2 and TRBJ2-2, is EAGVAQSPRYKIIEKRQSVAFWCNPISGHATLYWYQQILGQGPKLLIQFQNNGVVDDSQLPKDRFSAERLKGVDSTLKIQPAKLEDSAVYLCASSSRSAGGTGELFFGEGSRLTVL.

The V and J genes are TRBV5-1 and TRBJ2-2; tentatively, D is TRBD1 (6 bases). Trimming took 1 base from V and 5 from J, leaving 9 bases between them. CDR1 is SGHRS and CDR2 is YFSETQ in the germline V gene. This CDR3 is 14 amino acids long. The CDR3 DNA is TGCGCCAGCAGCTTGACAGGGTTAACCGGGGAGCTGTTTTTT. This encodes CASSLTGLTGELFF.